This T cell receptor beta chain was recorded in a study of T-cell memory formation after mild COVID-19. This CDR3 contains 18 residues. V dropped 1 base and J dropped 0; count of bases not matched to a gene: 7. Germline-derived CDR1 and CDR2 are LGHNA and YSLEER. One entry per CDR3 protein, called by TCRdb with MiXCR from the 5' RACE reads. Among 55,000 to 70,000 distinct CDR3 sequences listed, 25% to 30% were seen once. The sequenced sample consisted of PBMCs or a T cell subset sorted from them (not recorded which). The chain employs TRBV4-3 and TRBJ2-1, with TRBD2 matching 9 bases. The TCR was taken from a young man who had mild COVID-19 (a few samples of this study predate the infection). Cell type and time point are not known. The CDR3 region is CASSQVPAGGGSYNEQFF. The DNA of the CDR3 is TGCGCCAGCAGCCAAGTTCCAGCGGGGGGCGGCTCCTACAATGAGCAGTTCTTC.